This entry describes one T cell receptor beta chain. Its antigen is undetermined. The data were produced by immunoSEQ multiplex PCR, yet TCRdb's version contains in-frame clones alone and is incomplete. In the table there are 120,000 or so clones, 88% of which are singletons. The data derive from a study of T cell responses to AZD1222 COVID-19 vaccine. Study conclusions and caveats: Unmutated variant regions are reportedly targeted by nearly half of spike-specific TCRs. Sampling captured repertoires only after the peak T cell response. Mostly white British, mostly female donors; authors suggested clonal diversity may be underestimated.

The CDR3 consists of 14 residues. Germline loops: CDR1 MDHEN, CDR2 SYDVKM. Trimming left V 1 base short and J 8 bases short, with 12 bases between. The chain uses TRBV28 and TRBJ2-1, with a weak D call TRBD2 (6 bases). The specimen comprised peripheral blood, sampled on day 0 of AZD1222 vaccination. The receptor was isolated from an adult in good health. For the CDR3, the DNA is TGTGCCAGCAGTTTATCGCCGAGCGGGTATGAGCAGTTCTTC. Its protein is CASSLSPSGYEQFF.